This is a list of T cell receptor beta chains from one sample in a study of T cells in localized non-small cell lung cancer. Some clones are missing from TCRdb's copy, which holds only in-frame ones; the method was immunoSEQ multiplex PCR. Here the sample spans 30,000 to 35,000 clones, 92% being singletons. The sample in question was peripheral blood, obtained before any cancer treatment. These receptors came from a female donor aged 60 or older with stage I lung adenocarcinoma. CDR3s include the opening cysteine and the closing phenylalanine or tryptophan. D genes are given only for firm matches. Size is omitted from some rows. Given values are once, few, many or a class for expanded clones.

TRBV5-8,-,TRBJ1-1,-,TGTGCCAGCAGCTCCCCGGGGCTACCTGACGCTTTCTTT,CASSSPGLPDAFF
TRBV5-5,once,TRBJ2-7,-,TGTGCCAGCAGCTTGGAAACACAGCGGGTGCAGTACTTC,CASSLETQRVQYF
TRBV2,-,TRBJ2-5,-,TGTGCCAGCATTATCCTTGGGACGGATCAAGAGACCCAGTACTTC,CASIILGTDQETQYF
TRBV6-4,-,TRBJ2-1,TRBD2,TGTGCCAGCAGTGTGGAGCGGGGGGGGTACAATGAGCAGTTCTTC,CASSVERGGYNEQFF
TRBV7-6,once,TRBJ2-2,TRBD2,TGTGCCAGCAGCGTAGCGGGGGGGATCAACACCGGGGAGCTGTTTTTT,CASSVAGGINTGELFF
TRBV7-9,-,TRBJ2-1,-,TGTGCCAGCAGCTGGAACGCCGACAATGAGCAGTTCTTC,CASSWNADNEQFF
TRBV4-1,once,TRBJ1-2,TRBD1,TGCGCCAGCAGCCAAGGCCTACAGGGGCCCCGGCGTAATAACTATGGCTACACCTTC,CASSQGLQGPRRNNYGYTF
TRBV6-1,-,TRBJ1-3,-,TGTGCCAGCAGAACGGGGAATACTGGAAACACCATATATTTT,CASRTGNTGNTIYF
TRBV12-5,-,TRBJ2-3,-,TGTGCTAGTGGTTTAGGGGGACTAGATACGCAGTATTTT,CASGLGGLDTQYF
TRBV5-1,-,TRBJ2-7,TRBD2,TGCGCCAGCAGCTTGGAAGGGACTAGTACGTACGAGCAGTACTTC,CASSLEGTSTYEQYF
TRBV28,-,TRBJ1-2,-,TGTGCCAGCAGCCGCGGGACACGCGGCTACACCTTC,CASSRGTRGYTF
TRBV23-1,-,TRBJ2-1,-,TGCGCCAGCAGTCAATCGGGACGGCCTGGGGAGCAGTTCTTC,CASSQSGRPGEQFF
TRBV9,-,TRBJ2-2,TRBD2,TGTGCCAGCAGCGTAAGGGACCCGGGACTAGATATCACCGGGGAGCTGTTTTTT,CASSVRDPGLDITGELFF
TRBV4-1,once,TRBJ2-3,TRBD2,TGCGCCAGCAGCCAAGATCAGGGACTAAACACAGATACGCAGTATTTT,CASSQDQGLNTDTQYF
TRBV6-6,few,TRBJ2-1,-,TGTGCCAGCAGTTACTCGTTAAGCGACCAGTTCTTC,CASSYSLSDQFF
TRBV5-4,-,TRBJ2-3,-,TGTGCCAGCAGCCCCGCGGCAGCAGATACGCAGTATTTT,CASSPAAADTQYF
TRBV7-8,once,TRBJ1-3,-,TGTGCCAGCAGCTTAGCCTGGTTCAGGAGCTCTGGAAACACCATATATTTT,CASSLAWFRSSGNTIYF
TRBV5-5,-,TRBJ1-6,-,TGTGCCAGCAGCGTGGGGAGGGCAGGGTATTCACCCCTCCACTTT,CASSVGRAGYSPLHF
TRBV9,-,TRBJ1-1,TRBD1,TGTGCCAGCAGCCTGACCCCCGGGACAGGGTCTGAAGCTTTCTTT,CASSLTPGTGSEAFF
TRBV5-1,once,TRBJ2-5,TRBD2,TGCGCCAGCAGCTTGCCCTCTCATGGCGGGGGGGCCGGGGGTGAGACCCAGTACTTC,CASSLPSHGGGAGGETQYF
TRBV28,-,TRBJ2-2,-,TGTGCCAGCAGTTTCGGTGGGCCCGGGGAGCTGTTTTTT,CASSFGGPGELFF
TRBV4-1,-,TRBJ1-1,-,TGCGCCAGCAGCGATATTCGGCGCAGTGAAGCTTTCTTT,CASSDIRRSEAFF
TRBV2,-,TRBJ2-3,TRBD2,TGTGCCAGCAAGGGGACTAGCGGGGGGGCCGGGGCAGATACGCAGTATTTT,CASKGTSGGAGADTQYF